The clone carrying this T cell receptor beta chain was found a few times. Its target is not known. This record belongs to a study of T-cell memory formation after mild COVID-19. V lost 2 bases and J 4 bases, leaving 12 bases between the germline ends. CDR3 length: 14 amino acids. Germline V gene lookup returns CDR1 SGHTA and CDR2 FQGNSA. Overall study findings and caveats: The appearance of some responding clones in pre-infection memory suggested that cross-reactive memory joined.

TCRdb re-called the 5' RACE reads with MiXCR, one entry per CDR3 protein. Among 200,000 to 250,000 distinct CDR3 sequences, around 15% were seen once, and the ten largest hold approximately 3.4%. The rearrangement uses TRBV7-2 and TRBJ2-7; the D is unclear. What was sequenced was PBMCs or a T cell subset sorted from them (not recorded which). The TCR sequence derives from a man between 18 and 35 years old who had mild COVID-19 (a few samples of this study predate the infection). Cell type and time point are not known. For the CDR3, the DNA is TGTGCCAGCAGCTTACTCCTTGGGTTTTACGAGCAGTACTTC. It translates to CASSLLLGFYEQYF.